Listed below are T cell receptor beta chains from one sample, sequenced in a study of human T cells and chemical hapten exposure. TCRdb processed the RACE reads anew with MiXCR; each CDR3 protein has one entry. In the table there are about 380,000 distinct CDR3 sequences, nearly 5% of which are singletons. The sample in question was whole blood, obtained in connection with sensitization to the hapten diphenylcyclopropenone (DPC). The receptors stem from a woman between 50 and 59 years old with alopecia areata. Some clones in this sample may be carry-over from other donors' samples. Each CDR3 is given with its conserved first and last residue. The D gene is left open where the match is weak. Not all rows give a size; the values are once, few, many and, for expanded clones, a class.

d_gene: TRBD2; abundance: many; v_gene: TRBV20-1; j_gene: TRBJ2-3; CDR3aa: CSARDLSGRTDTQYF; CDR3nt: TGCAGTGCTAGAGATCTAAGCGGGAGAACAGATACGCAGTATTTT
d_gene: .; abundance: many; v_gene: TRBV5-5; j_gene: TRBJ1-5; CDR3aa: CASSLNSDSFNQPQHF; CDR3nt: TGTGCCAGCAGCTTGAATTCGGACAGCTTCAATCAGCCCCAGCATTTT
d_gene: .; abundance: few; v_gene: TRBV30; j_gene: TRBJ2-7; CDR3aa: CAWNPKAGAYEQYF; CDR3nt: TGTGCCTGGAACCCTAAAGCCGGGGCCTACGAGCAGTACTTC
d_gene: TRBD1; abundance: .; v_gene: TRBV27; j_gene: TRBJ2-1; CDR3aa: CASAETRGPQFF; CDR3nt: TGTGCCAGCGCGGAGACGAGGGGGCCGCAGTTCTTC
d_gene: TRBD1; abundance: few; v_gene: TRBV29-1; j_gene: TRBJ1-2; CDR3aa: CSARGNYGYTF; CDR3nt: TGCAGCGCCAGGGGGAACTATGGCTACACCTTC
d_gene: .; abundance: many; v_gene: TRBV6-1; j_gene: TRBJ2-6; CDR3aa: CASSDGHNSGANVLTF; CDR3nt: TGTGCCAGCAGCGACGGTCACAACTCTGGGGCCAACGTCCTGACTTTC
d_gene: .; abundance: many; v_gene: TRBV7-2; j_gene: TRBJ1-6; CDR3aa: CASSLFPPRNNSPLHF; CDR3nt: TGTGCCAGCAGCTTATTCCCCCCGAGGAATAATTCACCCCTCCACTTT
d_gene: TRBD1; abundance: many; v_gene: TRBV20-1; j_gene: TRBJ1-2; CDR3aa: CSAGSTGVNYGYTF; CDR3nt: TGCAGTGCAGGATCGACAGGGGTTAACTATGGCTACACCTTC
d_gene: .; abundance: .; v_gene: TRBV3-1; j_gene: TRBJ2-2; CDR3aa: CASSQEEYTGELFF; CDR3nt: TGTGCCAGCAGCCAAGAAGAGTACACCGGGGAGCTGTTTTTT
d_gene: .; abundance: many; v_gene: TRBV25-1; j_gene: TRBJ2-3; CDR3aa: CATRGVADTQYF; CDR3nt: TGTGCCACTCGAGGGGTCGCAGATACGCAGTATTTT
d_gene: TRBD2; abundance: .; v_gene: TRBV9; j_gene: TRBJ2-1; CDR3aa: CASSSPIAGSSYNEQFF; CDR3nt: TGTGCCAGCAGCTCCCCCATAGCGGGGAGCTCCTACAATGAGCAGTTCTTC
d_gene: TRBD1; abundance: many; v_gene: TRBV5-1; j_gene: TRBJ1-2; CDR3aa: CASSTQGYGYTF; CDR3nt: TGCGCCAGCAGCACACAGGGGTATGGCTACACCTTC
d_gene: .; abundance: few; v_gene: TRBV12-3/TRBV12-4; j_gene: TRBJ2-7; CDR3aa: CASSQQSPEQYF; CDR3nt: TGTGCCAGCAGTCAGCAGTCCCCGGAGCAGTACTTC
d_gene: .; abundance: .; v_gene: TRBV6-2/TRBV6-3; j_gene: TRBJ2-7; CDR3aa: CASSAGTANYEQYF; CDR3nt: TGTGCCAGCAGCGCAGGGACGGCTAATTACGAGCAGTACTTC
d_gene: .; abundance: .; v_gene: TRBV9; j_gene: TRBJ2-3; CDR3aa: CASSVGGPSRDTQYF; CDR3nt: TGTGCCAGCAGCGTAGGTGGCCCCAGCCGCGATACGCAGTATTTT
d_gene: .; abundance: few; v_gene: TRBV7-9; j_gene: TRBJ2-1; CDR3aa: CASSFPTAHEQFF; CDR3nt: TGTGCCAGCAGCTTTCCGACTGCCCATGAGCAGTTCTTC
d_gene: .; abundance: many; v_gene: TRBV19; j_gene: TRBJ1-5; CDR3aa: CASSIAGTRSNQPQHF; CDR3nt: TGTGCCAGTAGTATCGCAGGGACCAGGAGCAATCAGCCCCAGCATTTT
d_gene: .; abundance: many; v_gene: TRBV14; j_gene: TRBJ1-1; CDR3aa: CASSQDLRGEAFF; CDR3nt: TGTGCCAGCAGCCAAGATCTTCGGGGTGAGGCTTTCTTT
d_gene: TRBD2; abundance: .; v_gene: TRBV2; j_gene: TRBJ2-2; CDR3aa: CASSLGLAVGNTGELFF; CDR3nt: TGTGCCAGCAGCCTTGGACTAGCGGTGGGCAACACCGGGGAGCTGTTTTTT